Listed here is a single T cell receptor (beta chain). As yet, its antigen is unknown. MiXCR, applied by TCRdb to the 5' RACE reads, yields one record per CDR3 protein. Of around 1.7 million distinct CDR3 sequences in the sample, about 32% were seen once. The data stem from a study of identical twins. Notes on the study in general: The analysis was cross-sectional rather than longitudinal within donors. Zero-insertion results could be subject to partial confounding by invariant MAIT and iNKT cells.

The germline V gene encodes CDR1 LGHNA and CDR2 YNFKEQ. This CDR3 is built from 17 residues. J was trimmed by 1 base and V by 2 bases; bases with no gene match: 6. The sequenced sample consisted of cord blood. The receptor was isolated from a newborn girl in good health. The chain uses TRBV4-2 and TRBJ2-1; 9 nucleotides align to TRBD1. The CDR3 reads CASSQMGQGGSYNEQFF. The CDR3 coding sequence is TGTGCCAGCAGCCAAATGGGACAGGGTGGGTCCTACAATGAGCAGTTCTTC.